This T cell receptor beta chain appears in the sequencing data of a study of blood T cells in healthy people across ages. This clonotype showed up many times. Its antigen remains unknown. Each sample had at least 6 million PBMCs isolated. Germline V lookup: CDR1 MNHNY, CDR2 SVGAGI (reference sequence). V dropped 4 bases and J dropped 4; count of bases not matched to a gene: 7. The CDR3 contains 15 residues. Primed by a sample-barcoded 5' primer and a J-beta primer mix, a second PCR proceeded for 7 to 11 cycles. Each of the cDNA molecules was tagged by a template-switch adaptor with 12 random nucleotides. TCRdb passed the 5' RACE reads through MiXCR, listing each CDR3 protein once. The sample gives 710,000 or so distinct CDR3 sequences, roughly 32% of which show up once; less than 20% is in the top ten. Study conclusions and caveats: Diversity was higher, and naive CD4+ cells more numerous, in long-lived donors than in aged donors.

The rearrangement joins TRBV6-6 to TRBJ2-3, with 8 bases fitting TRBD1. The source is a woman aged 80 or older in good health. Material: blood. CDR3 residues: CASSSPRGRADTQYF. CDR3 DNA: TGTGCCAGCAGTTCTCCCAGGGGGCGCGCAGATACGCAGTATTTT.